This TCR beta chain was retrieved from a study of monozygotic twins with inflammatory bowel disease. CDR3 length: 15 amino acids. CDR1 is SGHRS and CDR2 is YFSETQ in the germline V gene. After re-calling the 5' RACE reads, TCRdb lists one entry per CDR3 protein, DNA absent. The sample table includes 330,000 or so distinct CDR3 sequences. The sequenced material came from blood. The V and J genes are TRBV5-1 and TRBJ2-3; TCRdb reports TRBD1, a call that lacks DNA to check it against. The source is a human donor with ulcerative colitis or Crohn's disease, or a healthy co-twin of an affected twin (not recorded which). CDR3: CDSSWWTGGTDTQYF.